This T cell receptor beta chain appears in the sequencing data of a study of shared clonotypes between healthy human individuals. Across the whole study: The study used three CD4 naive, three CD4 memory, two CD8 naive and one CD8 memory plate per donor.

Overall study findings and caveats: It was observed that around 5% of naive CD4 clonotypes were shared across several donors. Memory subsets generally showed smaller estimated richness than naive subsets did.

This clone occurred once. As yet, its antigen is unknown. The donors were adults (healthy and HIV-negative) with no recent acute infections or vaccinations. Some clones are missing from TCRdb's copy, which holds only in-frame ones; the method was immunoSEQ multiplex PCR. The sample lists about 1.1 million clones; roughly 74% were seen once. The CDR3 runs to 14 residues. J was trimmed by 4 bases and V by 2 bases; bases with no gene match: 4. Germline CDR1 reads MGHDK; CDR2 reads SYGVNS. What was sequenced was memory CD4+ T cells from PBMCs. Subset indicated: CD45RA-negative fraction. V gene TRBV25-1 combines with J gene TRBJ1-2; 7 nucleotides match TRBD1. The receptor's source is a man between 18 and 35 years old in good health. Some clones in this sample may be carry-over from other donors' samples. For the CDR3, the DNA is TGTGCCAGCAGTGAAGTGACAGGGACCTATGGCTACACCTTC. Its translation: CASSEVTGTYGYTF.